The T cell receptor beta chain described here comes from a study of blood T cell repertoires in COVID-19. Study as a whole: Donors in the United States, Italy and Spain gave samples during acute or convalescent COVID-19. PBMCs, B-cell-depleted T cells, or T cells provided the cDNA or gDNA that made up the material.

In the original processing: Reference gene primer amplification gave nucleated cell count estimates. TCRdb keeps only in-frame clones here, not all; method: immunoSEQ multiplex PCR. Clone size and the V and J calls come from that table; the DNA yielded D and trimming. The sample shows about 240,000 clones, just under 85% of them seen only once. This CDR3 has 13 amino acids. V gave up 1 base and J gave up 4 bases, with 7 bases separating them. Germline-derived CDR1 and CDR2 are SEHNR and FQNEAQ (reference sequence). The sequencing input was peripheral blood. J is TRBJ1-1 and V is TRBV7-9, with D hard to call. The TCR originated in a woman aged 80 or over with acute or convalescent COVID-19. CDR3: CASSLVGSTEAFF. The CDR3 nucleotides read TGTGCCAGCAGCTTAGTTGGCAGCACTGAAGCTTTCTTT.